The clone carrying this T cell receptor (beta chain) was counted ten times or more. No antigen is known for it. The data were obtained in a study of response to subunit inactivated influenza vaccine. Points from the study as a whole: Authors suggested few new T cells are recruited by each seasonal influenza vaccination.

In TCRdb, the RT-PCR reads were re-called with MiXCR into one record per CDR3 protein. There are approximately 530,000 distinct CDR3 sequences in the sample; approximately 7.7% occur only once, and 13% lies in the top ten. The sequence came from a man aged 45 to 75 who received an inactivated influenza vaccine. Specimen: PBMCs from blood, collected approximately 25 months after vaccination.

Here the CDR3 reads CASSWQGEYEQYF. CDR3 nucleotide sequence: TGTGCCAGCAGCTGGCAGGGGGAATACGAGCAGTACTTC. This sequence joins TRBV5-5 and TRBJ2-7, with 7 bases matching TRBD1. The germline V gene has CDR1 SGHKS and CDR2 YYEKEE (reference sequence). The CDR3 is 13 amino acids. The junction had 4 bases not matched to a gene; V was cut back by 3 bases and J by 4 bases.